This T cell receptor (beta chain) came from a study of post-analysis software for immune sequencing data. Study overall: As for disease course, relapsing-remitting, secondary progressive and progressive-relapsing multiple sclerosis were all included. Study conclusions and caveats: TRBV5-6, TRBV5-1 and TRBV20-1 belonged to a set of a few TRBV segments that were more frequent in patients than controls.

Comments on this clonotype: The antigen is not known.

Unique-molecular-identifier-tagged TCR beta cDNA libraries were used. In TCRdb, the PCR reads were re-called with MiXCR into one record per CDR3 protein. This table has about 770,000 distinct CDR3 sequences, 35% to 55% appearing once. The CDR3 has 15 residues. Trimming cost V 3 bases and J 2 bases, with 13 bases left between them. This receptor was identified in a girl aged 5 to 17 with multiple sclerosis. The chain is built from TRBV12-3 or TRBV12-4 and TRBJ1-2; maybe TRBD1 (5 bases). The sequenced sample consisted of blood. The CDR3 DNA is TGTGCCAGCAGTTTCTGGCAGGGAGCAAACTATGGCTACACCTTC. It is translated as CASSFWQGANYGYTF.